Given below is one TCR beta chain in context. This sample was taken from a study of cytomegalovirus exposure and HLA in healthy donors. The PCR ran on 60 Vbeta and 13 Jbeta primers. The data were produced by immunoSEQ multiplex PCR, yet TCRdb's version contains in-frame clones alone and is incomplete. The repertoire consists of approximately 180,000 clones, with about four fifths occurring once and the leading ten covering 6% to 7.5%. Germline-derived CDR1 and CDR2 are WSHSY and SAAADI. Trimming took 11 bases from V and 5 from J, leaving 18 bases between them. The CDR3 loop spans 13 amino acids. This clonotype was obtained from a man between 25 and 39 years old in good health and CMV-seropositive. The sample consisted of PBMCs. The chain has TRBV10-2 and TRBJ1-1, with a tentative D call TRBD1 (6 bases). The CDR3 DNA follows: TGCGCCGTTTACCGGGACCAGGGGACTGAAGCTTTCTTT. Protein sequence: CAVYRDQGTEAFF.